This TCR beta chain is from a study of cytomegalovirus exposure and HLA in healthy donors. Study-wide results and caveats: Despite most TCR sequences being rare, some public TCRs occurred in many donors.

The germline CDR1 and CDR2 sequences are SNHLY and FYNNEI. Trimming cost V 7 bases and J 4 bases; bases outside gene matches: 6. The CDR3 is made up of 13 amino acids. Worth noting for this clone: The antigen is undetermined.

The PCR employed 60 Vbeta primers together with 13 Jbeta primers. Sequencing was performed with immunoSEQ multiplex PCR; in TCRdb, only in-frame clones are kept and a portion is missing. Here the sample spans 50,000 to 60,000 clones, more than 75% being singletons. The clonotype was recovered from a female donor in good health and CMV-seronegative. This rearrangement joins TRBV2 to TRBJ1-1; 7 nucleotides line up with TRBD1. Sequencing used PBMCs. For the CDR3, the DNA is TGTGCCAGCAAGGGGGCCATGGGCACTGAAGCTTTCTTT. Amino acids: CASKGAMGTEAFF.